These T cell receptor beta chains were read from a single sample in a study of shared clonotypes between healthy human individuals. TCRdb's table, derived via immunoSEQ multiplex PCR, lists solely in-frame clones and lacks some. The data show about 490,000 clones, about 85% seen once. Material for sequencing was PBMCs. Receptors were obtained from a woman between 35 and 50 years old in good health. Some clones in this sample may be carry-over from other donors' samples. Both conserved end residues are part of each CDR3. The order of the fields is D gene, clone size, V gene, J gene, CDR3 DNA, CDR3 protein. A D gene is named only where the DNA matches it firmly. Clone size is not always given. Where it is, it says once, few, many or a class for expanded clones.

d_call: TRBD1
clone_size: NA
v_call: TRBV28
j_call: TRBJ1-1
cdr3_nt: TGTGCCAGCAGTCCGCAGGGGGGAGTGGGTAGCACTGAAGCTTTCTTT
cdr3_aa: CASSPQGGVGSTEAFF

d_call: NA
clone_size: NA
v_call: TRBV4-1
j_call: TRBJ2-2
cdr3_nt: TGCGCCAGCAGCCAAGGGACATTGACCACCGGGGAGCTGTTTTTT
cdr3_aa: CASSQGTLTTGELFF

d_call: TRBD2
clone_size: NA
v_call: TRBV5-1
j_call: TRBJ2-7
cdr3_nt: TGCGCCAGCAGCGTGAGCGGGAGGGCCCAAGGCGAGCAGTACTTC
cdr3_aa: CASSVSGRAQGEQYF

d_call: TRBD1
clone_size: NA
v_call: TRBV7-2
j_call: TRBJ1-3
cdr3_nt: TGTGCCAGCAGCCTGCGACCGGGACAGGGAGGCGGAAACACCATATATTTT
cdr3_aa: CASSLRPGQGGGNTIYF

d_call: NA
clone_size: NA
v_call: TRBV29-1
j_call: TRBJ2-1
cdr3_nt: TGCAGCGTTGAAAGCCCCACCTACAATGAGCAGTTCTTC
cdr3_aa: CSVESPTYNEQFF

d_call: NA
clone_size: NA
v_call: TRBV13
j_call: TRBJ2-7
cdr3_nt: TGTGCCAGCAGGGGGCGGGACTACGAGCAGTACTTC
cdr3_aa: CASRGRDYEQYF

d_call: TRBD2
clone_size: NA
v_call: TRBV4-2
j_call: TRBJ2-7
cdr3_nt: TGTGCCAGCAGCCCGGGACTAGCTCCCCCCGAGCAGTACTTC
cdr3_aa: CASSPGLAPPEQYF

d_call: NA
clone_size: many
v_call: TRBV20-1
j_call: TRBJ2-1
cdr3_nt: TGCAGTGCCCTGGTAAATGAGCAGTTCTTC
cdr3_aa: CSALVNEQFF

d_call: TRBD2
clone_size: NA
v_call: TRBV10-3
j_call: TRBJ2-7
cdr3_nt: TGTGCCATCAGTGAGGTCGGGGGACTAAGCTTCTACGAGCAGTACTTC
cdr3_aa: CAISEVGGLSFYEQYF

d_call: NA
clone_size: NA
v_call: TRBV27
j_call: TRBJ2-1
cdr3_nt: TGTGCCAGCAGTTTTACAGGTTCCAATGAGCAGTTCTTC
cdr3_aa: CASSFTGSNEQFF

d_call: NA
clone_size: NA
v_call: TRBV19
j_call: TRBJ1-5
cdr3_nt: TGTGCCAGTAGTAACTACCCAGGGAGAAGCAATCAGCCCCAGCATTTT
cdr3_aa: CASSNYPGRSNQPQHF

d_call: NA
clone_size: NA
v_call: TRBV7-3
j_call: TRBJ1-2
cdr3_nt: TGTGCCAGCAGCTTAACTGGGGGCAATGGCTACACCTTC
cdr3_aa: CASSLTGGNGYTF

d_call: NA
clone_size: NA
v_call: TRBV7-2
j_call: TRBJ2-4
cdr3_nt: TGTGCCAGCAGCATTGGGAATCTTGGGGCCAAAAACATTCAGTACTTC
cdr3_aa: CASSIGNLGAKNIQYF

d_call: NA
clone_size: NA
v_call: TRBV9
j_call: TRBJ1-1
cdr3_nt: TGTGCCAGCAGCGTTGGGGGTAGCACTGAAGCTTTCTTT
cdr3_aa: CASSVGGSTEAFF

d_call: TRBD2
clone_size: many
v_call: TRBV28
j_call: TRBJ2-5
cdr3_nt: TGTGCCAGCAGTTTGGGCTTAAAAAGACTAGCGGGGAGGGAGACCCAGTACTTC
cdr3_aa: CASSLGLKRLAGRETQYF

d_call: NA
clone_size: NA
v_call: TRBV29-1
j_call: TRBJ2-1
cdr3_nt: TGCAGCGTTGCAGGCTACAATGAGCAGTTCTTC
cdr3_aa: CSVAGYNEQFF

d_call: NA
clone_size: NA
v_call: TRBV27
j_call: TRBJ2-3
cdr3_nt: TGTGCCAGCAGTTCTCTAGGGATTAGCGGAACAGCAGATACGCAGTATTTT
cdr3_aa: CASSSLGISGTADTQYF

d_call: NA
clone_size: NA
v_call: TRBV2
j_call: TRBJ1-2
cdr3_nt: TGTGCCAGCAGCCCCCCCCGGGCAGGGTCTCACTATGGCTACACCTTC
cdr3_aa: CASSPPRAGSHYGYTF

d_call: NA
clone_size: few
v_call: TRBV20-1
j_call: TRBJ2-1
cdr3_nt: TGCAGTGCCCTCTGGGCCGATGAGCAGTTCTTC
cdr3_aa: CSALWADEQFF

d_call: NA
clone_size: NA
v_call: TRBV5-1
j_call: TRBJ1-2
cdr3_nt: TGCGCCAGCAGCTTGAGGGGTAACTATGGCTACACCTTC
cdr3_aa: CASSLRGNYGYTF

d_call: TRBD1
clone_size: NA
v_call: TRBV27
j_call: TRBJ1-5
cdr3_nt: TGTGCCAGCAGCCCAGACAGGGCACGGAGCAATCAGCCCCAGCATTTT
cdr3_aa: CASSPDRARSNQPQHF

d_call: NA
clone_size: NA
v_call: TRBV10-3
j_call: TRBJ1-1
cdr3_nt: TGCGCCATCAGTGAGTCTTTAATAAGGAGGGATGAAGCTTTCTTT
cdr3_aa: CAISESLIRRDEAFF

d_call: NA
clone_size: NA
v_call: TRBV28
j_call: TRBJ2-6
cdr3_nt: TGTGCCAGCAGTTTAGTCCAACATGGGGCCAACGTCCTGACTTTC
cdr3_aa: CASSLVQHGANVLTF

d_call: TRBD2
clone_size: NA
v_call: TRBV28
j_call: TRBJ2-1
cdr3_nt: TGTGCCAGCAGGACTAGCGGGAGGATTGAGCAGTTCTTC
cdr3_aa: CASRTSGRIEQFF

d_call: NA
clone_size: once
v_call: TRBV11-2
j_call: TRBJ2-6
cdr3_nt: TGTGCCAGCAGCTTAGATCTAGGCTCTGGGGCCAACGTCCTGACTTTC
cdr3_aa: CASSLDLGSGANVLTF

d_call: NA
clone_size: NA
v_call: TRBV18
j_call: TRBJ1-4
cdr3_nt: TGTGCCAGCTCACCCGACAGCTTCTATAATGAAAAACTGTTTTTT
cdr3_aa: CASSPDSFYNEKLFF

d_call: NA
clone_size: NA
v_call: TRBV21-1
j_call: TRBJ2-7
cdr3_nt: TGTGCCAGCACCGACAGGGTCTACGAGCAGTACTTC
cdr3_aa: CASTDRVYEQYF

d_call: TRBD1
clone_size: NA
v_call: TRBV30
j_call: TRBJ2-1
cdr3_nt: TGTGCCTGGGAGGGACAGTCCTACAATGAGCAGTTCTTC
cdr3_aa: CAWEGQSYNEQFF